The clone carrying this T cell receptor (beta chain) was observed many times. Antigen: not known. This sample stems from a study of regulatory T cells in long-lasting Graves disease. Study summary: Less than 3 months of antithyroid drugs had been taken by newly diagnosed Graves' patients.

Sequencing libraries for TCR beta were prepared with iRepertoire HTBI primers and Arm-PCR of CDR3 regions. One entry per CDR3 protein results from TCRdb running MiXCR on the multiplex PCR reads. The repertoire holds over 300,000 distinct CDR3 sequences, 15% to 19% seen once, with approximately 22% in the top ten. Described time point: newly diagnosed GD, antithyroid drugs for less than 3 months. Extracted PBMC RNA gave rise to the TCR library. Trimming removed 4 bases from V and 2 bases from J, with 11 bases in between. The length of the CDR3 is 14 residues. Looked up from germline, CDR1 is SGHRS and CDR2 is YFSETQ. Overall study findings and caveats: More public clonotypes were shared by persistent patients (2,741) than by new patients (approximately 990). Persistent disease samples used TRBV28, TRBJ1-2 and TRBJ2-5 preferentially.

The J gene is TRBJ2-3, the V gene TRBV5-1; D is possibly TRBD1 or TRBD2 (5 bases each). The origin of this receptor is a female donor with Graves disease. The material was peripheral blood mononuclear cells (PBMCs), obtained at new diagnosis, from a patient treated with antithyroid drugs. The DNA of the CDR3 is TGCGCCAGCAGCAGGGACCTACACACAGATACGCAGTATTTT. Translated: CASSRDLHTDTQYF.